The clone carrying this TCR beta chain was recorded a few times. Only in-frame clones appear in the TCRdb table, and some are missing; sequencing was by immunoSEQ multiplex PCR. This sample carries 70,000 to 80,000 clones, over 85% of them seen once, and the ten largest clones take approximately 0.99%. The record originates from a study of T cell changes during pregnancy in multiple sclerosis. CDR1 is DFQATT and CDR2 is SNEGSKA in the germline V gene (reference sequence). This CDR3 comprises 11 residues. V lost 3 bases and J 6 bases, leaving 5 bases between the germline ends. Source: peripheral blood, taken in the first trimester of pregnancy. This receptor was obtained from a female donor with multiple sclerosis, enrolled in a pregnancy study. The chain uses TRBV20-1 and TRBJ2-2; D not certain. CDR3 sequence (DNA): TGCAGTGCTAGTAGAGCCGGGGAGCTGTTTTTT. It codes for CSASRAGELFF.